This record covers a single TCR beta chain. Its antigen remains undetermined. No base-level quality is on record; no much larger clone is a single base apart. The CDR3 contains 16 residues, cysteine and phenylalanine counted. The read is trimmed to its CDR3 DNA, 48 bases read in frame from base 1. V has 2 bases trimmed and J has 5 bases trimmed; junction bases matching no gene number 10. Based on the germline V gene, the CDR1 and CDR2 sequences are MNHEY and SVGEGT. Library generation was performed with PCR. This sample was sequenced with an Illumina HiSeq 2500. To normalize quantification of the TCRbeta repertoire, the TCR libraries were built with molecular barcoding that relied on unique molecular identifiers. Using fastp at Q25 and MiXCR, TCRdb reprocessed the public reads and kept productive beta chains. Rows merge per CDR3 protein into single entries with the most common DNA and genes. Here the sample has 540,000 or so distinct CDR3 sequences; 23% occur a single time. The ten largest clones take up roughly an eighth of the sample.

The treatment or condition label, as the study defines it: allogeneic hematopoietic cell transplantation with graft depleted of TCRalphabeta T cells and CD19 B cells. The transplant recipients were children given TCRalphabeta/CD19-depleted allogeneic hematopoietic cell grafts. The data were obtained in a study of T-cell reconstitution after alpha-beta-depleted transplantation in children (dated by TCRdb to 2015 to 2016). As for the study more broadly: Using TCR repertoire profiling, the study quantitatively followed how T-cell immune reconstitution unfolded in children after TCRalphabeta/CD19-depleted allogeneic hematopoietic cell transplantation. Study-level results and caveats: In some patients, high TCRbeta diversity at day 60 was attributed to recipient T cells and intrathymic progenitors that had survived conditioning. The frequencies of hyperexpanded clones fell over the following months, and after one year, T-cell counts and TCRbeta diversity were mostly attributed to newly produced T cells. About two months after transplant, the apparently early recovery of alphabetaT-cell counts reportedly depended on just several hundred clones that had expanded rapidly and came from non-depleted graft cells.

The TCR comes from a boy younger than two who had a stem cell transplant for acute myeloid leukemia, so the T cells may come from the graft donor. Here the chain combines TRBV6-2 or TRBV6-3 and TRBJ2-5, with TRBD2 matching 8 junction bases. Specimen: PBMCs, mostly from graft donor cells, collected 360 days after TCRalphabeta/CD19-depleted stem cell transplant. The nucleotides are TGTGCCAGCAGTTACAGATTCTCGGGGGGGCCGGAGACCCAGTACTTC. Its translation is CASSYRFSGGPETQYF.